Following are 20 T cell receptor beta chains from one sample sequenced in a study of graft-versus-host responses after intestinal transplantation (dated by TCRdb to the early 2020s). Antigens for these TCRs are unknown. The sample's time point label is to be understood as: cells obtained before transplantation from donor or recipient. The method behind the library was the immunoSEQ multiplex PCR assay. TCRdb obtained this table from immuneACCESS and retained in-frame rearrangements with V and J assigned. These tables miss some clones; where compared with another copy, unresolved V genes account for less than half of the shortfall, and the remainder is unexplained. This sample comprises some 87,000 clones, approximately 95% of them detected only once. The ten largest clones add up to approximately 1.1% of the sample. The sample was unstimulated CD8+ T cells sorted from spleen or lymph node cells, taken before transplant. The receptor source for this set is a human donor who was the organ donor for an intestinal transplant.

V and J are TRBV4-1 and TRBJ1-2, with a tentative D call TRBD1 (5 bases). Germline CDR1 MGHRA, CDR2 YSYEKL. This CDR3 is built from 14 residues. Trimming cost V 4 bases and J 3 bases, with 12 bases left between them. The CDR3 here is CASSLDRSDYGYTF. The CDR3, as DNA: TGCGCCAGCAGCCTCGACAGATCCGACTATGGCTACACCTTC.

CDR3 region: CASSPANSRTGAHEAFF. The CDR3, as DNA: TGTGCCAGCTCACCTGCGAATAGTCGGACAGGAGCACATGAAGCTTTCTTT. The V gene is TRBV18, the J gene TRBJ1-1; 7 nucleotides agree with TRBD1. V trimming: 3 bases; J trimming: 7 bases; junction bases outside the gene matches: 17. This CDR3 has 17 amino acids. Germline V gene sequence: CDR1 KGHSH, CDR2 LQKENI.

This chain links TRBV7-9 with TRBJ2-1; D not certain. V shed 1 base and J shed 0 bases, with 7 bases lying between them. The CDR3 is made up of 15 amino acids. The germline V gene has CDR1 SEHNR and CDR2 FQNEAQ (reference sequence). DNA of the CDR3: TGTGCCAGCAGCTTAGGTCCGAGCTCCTACAATGAGCAGTTCTTC. Translating it yields CASSLGPSSYNEQFF.

The chain carries TRBV9 and TRBJ2-5; a possible D gene is TRBD1 (5 bases). Trimming took 1 base from V and 5 from J, leaving 15 bases between them. There are 15 residues in the CDR3. Germline V gene data show CDR1 as SGDLS and CDR2 as YYNGEE. The CDR3 DNA is TGTGCCAGCAGCGTATTGGCGGTCCAGGGTGAGACCCAGTACTTC. Amino acid sequence: CASSVLAVQGETQYF.

The chain couples TRBV12-5 to TRBJ2-7; 7 nucleotides line up with TRBD1. Germline loops: CDR1 LGHNT, CDR2 FRNRAP. Losses at the gene ends were 6 bases for V and 0 bases for J; bases not matched to a gene: 2. The length of the CDR3 is 13 residues. CDR3 sequence: CASGWDSSYEQYF. DNA of the CDR3: TGTGCTAGTGGATGGGACAGCTCCTACGAGCAGTACTTC.

The genes are TRBV27 and TRBJ2-7; TRBD1 matches 9 bases. The CDR3 length is 15 residues. The germline V gene has CDR1 MNHEY and CDR2 SMNVEV (reference sequence). Trimming took 5 bases from V and 3 from J; bases not matched to a gene: 8. The CDR3 DNA sequence: TGTGCCAGCAGTCTTCCCCCGGGACAGGGCTACGAGCAGTACTTC. Amino acid sequence: CASSLPPGQGYEQYF.

This chain links TRBV19 with TRBJ2-7, with TRBD1 identical over 10 bases. CDR1 and CDR2 (germline): LNHDA, SQIVND (reference sequence). Unmatched junction bases numbered 3, after V lost 8 bases and J lost 5 bases. This CDR3 has 12 residues. CDR3 nucleotides: TGTGCCAGTGGACAGGGGGTGAACGAGCAGTACTTC. As protein: CASGQGVNEQYF.

This rearrangement joins TRBV27 to TRBJ2-3; D is perhaps TRBD2 (5 bases). Trimming took 4 bases from V and 1 from J, leaving 18 bases between them. The germline V gene encodes CDR1 MNHEY and CDR2 SMNVEV (reference sequence). This CDR3 comprises 17 residues. The chain's CDR3 is CASSSHTGVVGTDTQYF. CDR3 sequence (DNA): TGTGCCAGCAGTTCTCATACCGGGGTTGTCGGCACAGATACGCAGTATTTT.

The V call is TRBV5-3, the J call TRBJ2-3; TRBD2 matches 11 bases. TRBV5-3 is noted as an ORF with a role that remains uncertain. The CDR3 contains 19 residues. Trimming cost V 4 bases and J 0 bases; bases outside gene matches: 13. The CDR3 DNA is TGTGCCAGAAGCGGGGAAACTAGCGGGAGAAGTCTAAGCACAGATACGCAGTATTTT. It is translated as CARSGETSGRSLSTDTQYF.

As regards this clone: The junction does not match germline at one end; this may be a read error. The CDR3 DNA follows: TGTGCCAGCACCTTAGGGGGCGAGACCACTGAAGCTTTCTTT. This gives the protein CASTLGGETTEAFF. V and J are TRBV7-6 and TRBJ1-1; 7 nucleotides align to TRBD1. Germline V gene sequence: CDR1 SGHVS, CDR2 FNYEAQ. The length of the CDR3 is 14 residues. Based on the CDR3 plus reference TRBV7-6 and TRBJ1-1, the full variable domain is GAGVSQSPRYKVTKRGQDVALRCDPISGHVSLYWYRQALGQGPEFLTYFNYEAQQDKSGLPNDRFSAERPEGSISTLTIQRTEQRDSAMYRCASTLGGETTEAFFGQGTRLTVV.

The V call is TRBV19, the J call TRBJ2-7; 8 nucleotides line up with TRBD2. CDR1 and CDR2 (germline): LNHDA, SQIVND (reference sequence). V lost 8 bases to trimming and J lost 4 bases; unmatched junction nucleotides: 13. This CDR3 is 15 amino acids long. The CDR3 region has the DNA TGTGCCAGTCGGTTTATAGCGGGATCGGTTTACGAGCAGTACTTC. It specifies CASRFIAGSVYEQYF.

The rearrangement uses TRBV9 and TRBJ1-3, with D possibly TRBD1 on 5 matching bases. V was cut by 3 bases and J by 1 base, with 17 bases left in between. The germline V gene encodes CDR1 SGDLS and CDR2 YYNGEE. The CDR3 loop spans 17 amino acids. This CDR3 reads CASSDEVGGVSGNTIYF. The CDR3 DNA reads TGTGCCAGCAGCGACGAGGTGGGGGGTGTTTCTGGAAACACCATATATTTT.

This sequence joins TRBV20-1 and TRBJ1-1, with unresolved D. Germline V gene sequence: CDR1 DFQATT, CDR2 SNEGSKA (reference sequence). Trimming took off 6 bases at V and 5 bases at J, with 7 bases between the two ends. The CDR3 has 10 residues. The CDR3 sequence: CSAPGTEAFF. The CDR3 coding sequence is TGCAGTGCCCCCGGTACTGAAGCTTTCTTT.

V gene TRBV18 combines with J gene TRBJ2-2; the D gene is possibly TRBD1 (6 bases). Trimming took off 2 bases at V and 5 bases at J, with 12 bases between the two ends. Per germline, CDR1 KGHSH and CDR2 LQKENI. This CDR3 has 15 residues. The CDR3 is CASSPSTGVTGELFF. As DNA, the CDR3 is TGTGCCAGCTCACCATCGACAGGTGTTACCGGGGAGCTGTTTTTT.

This chain joins TRBV5-5 and TRBJ1-2; D gene unclear. Germline V gives CDR1 SGHKS, CDR2 YYEKEE (reference sequence). The CDR3 is 15 residues long. V was cut by 4 bases and J by 1 base, with 14 bases left in between. The CDR3 DNA reads as TGTGCCAGCAGCCTGCGAAGAGACTATAACTATGGCTACACCTTC. It specifies CASSLRRDYNYGYTF.

The rearrangement uses TRBV18 and TRBJ2-1; 7 positions agree with TRBD2. Germline CDR1 and CDR2: KGHSH and LQKENI. With 3 bases clipped from V and 4 bases from J, the junction kept 15 bases outside the gene matches. The CDR3 is 18 amino acids. CDR3 sequence: CASSPVFVRAGAYNEQFF. The DNA of the CDR3 is TGTGCCAGCTCACCTGTTTTTGTTAGGGCGGGAGCTTACAATGAGCAGTTCTTC.

The rearrangement links TRBV5-1 to TRBJ1-3; the match to TRBD1 covers 8 bases. V gave up 0 bases and J gave up 4 bases; unmatched junction bases: 6. CDR1 and CDR2 (germline): SGHRS, YFSETQ. This CDR3 has 16 residues. CDR3 sequence reads: CASSLDAGGLGNTIYF. CDR3 sequence (DNA): TGCGCCAGCAGCTTGGATGCAGGGGGCCTCGGAAACACCATATATTTT.

The gene calls are TRBV6-5 and TRBJ2-3; TRBD1 is a possible D gene (6 bases). Trimming pared 5 bases from V and 6 bases from J, leaving 15 bases between. Germline V gene data show CDR1 as MNHEY and CDR2 as SVGAGI. This CDR3 is 14 amino acids long. The CDR3 DNA sequence: TGTGCCAGCAGTGAGACAGGTCTGTCCGATACGCAGTATTTT. Translated: CASSETGLSDTQYF.

The chain couples TRBV7-2 to TRBJ1-1; 8 nucleotides agree with TRBD1. Germline loops: CDR1 SGHTA, CDR2 FQGNSA. The CDR3 extends over 15 amino acids. The junction had 8 bases not matched to a gene; V was cut back by 4 bases and J by 4 bases. Written as DNA, the CDR3 is TGTGCCAGCAGCTCTCGGACAGGGAGGACCACTGAAGCTTTCTTT. It translates to CASSSRTGRTTEAFF.

V gene TRBV6-6 combines with J gene TRBJ2-5; weak D call: TRBD1 (6 bases). This CDR3 comprises 14 residues. The V gene's germline CDR1 is MNHNY and CDR2 SVGAGI (reference sequence). Trimming removed 1 base from V and 5 bases from J, with 11 bases in between. DNA of the CDR3: TGTGCCAGCAGTTACTTATGGGGGCTCGAGACCCAGTACTTC. This sequence encodes CASSYLWGLETQYF.